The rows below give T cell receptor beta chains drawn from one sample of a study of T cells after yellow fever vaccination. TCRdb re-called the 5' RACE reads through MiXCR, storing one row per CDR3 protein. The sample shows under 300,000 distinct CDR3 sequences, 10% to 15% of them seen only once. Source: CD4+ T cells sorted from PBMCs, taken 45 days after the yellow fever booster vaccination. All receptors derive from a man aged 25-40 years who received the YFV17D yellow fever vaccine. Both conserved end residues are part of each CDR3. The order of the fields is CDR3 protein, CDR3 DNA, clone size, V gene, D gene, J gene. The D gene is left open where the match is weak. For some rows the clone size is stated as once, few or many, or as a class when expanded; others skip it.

cdr3_aa: CSAQLGGRNQPQHF
cdr3_nt: TGCAGTGCCCAACTCGGGGGGCGAAATCAGCCCCAGCATTTT
clone_size: .
v_call: TRBV20-1
d_call: .
j_call: TRBJ1-5

cdr3_aa: CAISNRDMRDNEQFF
cdr3_nt: TGTGCCATCAGTAACCGGGACATGAGGGACAATGAGCAGTTCTTC
clone_size: .
v_call: TRBV10-3
d_call: .
j_call: TRBJ2-1

cdr3_aa: CARSSGVLSTPDTQYF
cdr3_nt: TGTGCCAGGAGCTCCGGGGTGCTCTCAACTCCAGATACGCAGTATTTT
clone_size: .
v_call: TRBV5-4
d_call: .
j_call: TRBJ2-3

cdr3_aa: CASSLLPAGEGGEQYF
cdr3_nt: TGTGCCAGCAGCTTGTTACCAGCGGGAGAGGGGGGCGAGCAGTACTTC
clone_size: few
v_call: TRBV7-6
d_call: TRBD2
j_call: TRBJ2-7

cdr3_aa: CASGPGSGVMNTEAFF
cdr3_nt: TGTGCTAGTGGACCCGGAAGTGGGGTCATGAACACTGAAGCTTTCTTT
clone_size: .
v_call: TRBV12-5
d_call: .
j_call: TRBJ1-1

cdr3_aa: CASSLHERVSYNEQFF
cdr3_nt: TGTGCCAGCAGCTTACACGAGCGGGTCTCCTACAATGAGCAGTTCTTC
clone_size: few
v_call: TRBV7-8
d_call: .
j_call: TRBJ2-1

cdr3_aa: CSASVLAGGLDTQYF
cdr3_nt: TGCAGTGCTAGTGTGCTAGCGGGAGGATTAGATACGCAGTATTTT
clone_size: few
v_call: TRBV20-1
d_call: TRBD2
j_call: TRBJ2-3

cdr3_aa: CSARERPKEGNQPQHF
cdr3_nt: TGCAGTGCTAGAGAAAGGCCCAAGGAGGGCAATCAGCCCCAGCATTTT
clone_size: .
v_call: TRBV20-1
d_call: .
j_call: TRBJ1-5

cdr3_aa: CASSPPMREYEQYF
cdr3_nt: TGTGCCAGCTCACCACCGATGAGAGAATACGAGCAGTACTTC
clone_size: few
v_call: TRBV18
d_call: .
j_call: TRBJ2-7

cdr3_aa: CASSLGRESYEQYF
cdr3_nt: TGTGCCAGCAGTTTGGGGCGGGAATCCTACGAGCAGTACTTC
clone_size: few
v_call: TRBV12-3/TRBV12-4
d_call: .
j_call: TRBJ2-7

cdr3_aa: CASSLGGGLSYNEQFF
cdr3_nt: TGCGCCAGCAGCTTGGGCGGGGGACTCTCCTACAATGAGCAGTTCTTC
clone_size: many
v_call: TRBV5-1
d_call: TRBD2
j_call: TRBJ2-1

cdr3_aa: CSAVKLAGGHYEQYF
cdr3_nt: TGCAGTGCTGTTAAACTAGCGGGAGGACACTACGAGCAGTACTTC
clone_size: .
v_call: TRBV20-1
d_call: TRBD2
j_call: TRBJ2-7

cdr3_aa: CASITDGTEAFF
cdr3_nt: TGTGCCAGCATCACGGATGGGACTGAAGCTTTCTTT
clone_size: many
v_call: TRBV12-3/TRBV12-4
d_call: .
j_call: TRBJ1-1

cdr3_aa: CASSSLAGNLNEQFF
cdr3_nt: TGCGCCAGCAGCTCCTTAGCGGGAAATCTCAATGAGCAGTTCTTC
clone_size: .
v_call: TRBV5-1
d_call: TRBD2
j_call: TRBJ2-1

cdr3_aa: CAISGAGAVGGIKETQYF
cdr3_nt: TGTGCCATCAGCGGCGCCGGGGCGGTAGGGGGCATCAAGGAGACCCAGTACTTC
clone_size: many
v_call: TRBV10-3
d_call: TRBD1
j_call: TRBJ2-5

cdr3_aa: CASSLGGGTTEAFF
cdr3_nt: TGTGCCAGCAGCTTAGGAGGTGGGACCACTGAAGCTTTCTTT
clone_size: few
v_call: TRBV12-3/TRBV12-4
d_call: .
j_call: TRBJ1-1

cdr3_aa: CASSFWGSGNTIYF
cdr3_nt: TGTGCCAGCAGTTTTTGGGGTTCTGGAAACACCATATATTTT
clone_size: few
v_call: TRBV12-3/TRBV12-4
d_call: .
j_call: TRBJ1-3

cdr3_aa: CATSRDRGTSGRAYETQYF
cdr3_nt: TGTGCCACCAGCAGAGATCGCGGGACTAGCGGGAGGGCCTATGAGACCCAGTACTTC
clone_size: few
v_call: TRBV15
d_call: TRBD2
j_call: TRBJ2-5

cdr3_aa: CASSLSGAYQETQYF
cdr3_nt: TGCGCCAGCAGCCTCTCCGGGGCGTACCAAGAGACCCAGTACTTC
clone_size: many
v_call: TRBV5-1
d_call: .
j_call: TRBJ2-5

cdr3_aa: CASSFPHLWETQYF
cdr3_nt: TGTGCCAGCAGTTTCCCCCATCTGTGGGAGACCCAGTACTTC
clone_size: .
v_call: TRBV27
d_call: .
j_call: TRBJ2-5

cdr3_aa: CASSYFSSGANVLTF
cdr3_nt: TGTGCCAGCAGTTACTTTAGCTCTGGGGCCAACGTCCTGACTTTC
clone_size: few
v_call: TRBV6-5
d_call: .
j_call: TRBJ2-6

cdr3_aa: CASSPRTGVSSYNEQFF
cdr3_nt: TGTGCCAGCAGTCCAAGGACAGGGGTTAGTTCCTACAATGAGCAGTTCTTC
clone_size: .
v_call: TRBV12-3/TRBV12-4
d_call: TRBD1
j_call: TRBJ2-1

cdr3_aa: CASSHSSGGFYNEQFF
cdr3_nt: TGTGCCAGCAGCCACTCCTCAGGGGGCTTTTACAATGAGCAGTTCTTC
clone_size: .
v_call: TRBV16
d_call: TRBD1
j_call: TRBJ2-1

cdr3_aa: CAISGTGAEQYF
cdr3_nt: TGTGCCATCAGTGGGACAGGGGCCGAGCAGTACTTC
clone_size: .
v_call: TRBV10-3
d_call: TRBD1
j_call: TRBJ2-7

cdr3_aa: CASSYYRAPTGELFF
cdr3_nt: TGTGCCAGCAGCTATTACAGGGCTCCTACCGGGGAACTGTTTTTT
clone_size: .
v_call: TRBV7-2
d_call: .
j_call: TRBJ2-2

cdr3_aa: CASEGQQETQYF
cdr3_nt: TGTGCCAGTGAGGGACAGCAAGAGACCCAGTACTTC
clone_size: .
v_call: TRBV6-6
d_call: TRBD1
j_call: TRBJ2-5

cdr3_aa: CASSLASGITDTQYF
cdr3_nt: TGTGCCAGCAGCTTAGCTAGCGGAATCACAGATACGCAGTATTTT
clone_size: .
v_call: TRBV7-2
d_call: .
j_call: TRBJ2-3

cdr3_aa: CASYRTGLPATTQYF
cdr3_nt: TGTGCCAGCTATAGAACGGGACTACCTGCAACTACGCAGTATTTT
clone_size: few
v_call: TRBV12-3/TRBV12-4
d_call: TRBD2
j_call: TRBJ2-3

cdr3_aa: CSVWAGGGETQYF
cdr3_nt: TGCAGCGTTTGGGCGGGAGGCGGGGAGACCCAGTACTTC
clone_size: .
v_call: TRBV29-1
d_call: TRBD2
j_call: TRBJ2-5

cdr3_aa: CASSLRAGDPGELFF
cdr3_nt: TGTGCCAGCAGCCTCCGAGCGGGAGACCCCGGGGAGCTGTTTTTT
clone_size: few
v_call: TRBV7-9
d_call: TRBD2
j_call: TRBJ2-2

cdr3_aa: CASKTRGNTIYF
cdr3_nt: TGCGCCAGCAAGACACGCGGAAACACCATATATTTT
clone_size: .
v_call: TRBV10-2
d_call: .
j_call: TRBJ1-3

cdr3_aa: CASSPHSAGGLFF
cdr3_nt: TGTGCCAGCAGCCCACACTCTGCGGGAGGGCTGTTCTTC
clone_size: few
v_call: TRBV7-2
d_call: TRBD2
j_call: TRBJ2-1

cdr3_aa: CASSLTAQNHRDRGYTF
cdr3_nt: TGTGCCAGCAGCTTAACGGCCCAGAACCACAGGGATCGTGGCTACACCTTC
clone_size: few
v_call: TRBV7-2
d_call: .
j_call: TRBJ1-2

cdr3_aa: CASRRNSYEQYF
cdr3_nt: TGTGCCAGCAGGCGGAACTCCTACGAGCAGTACTTC
clone_size: few
v_call: TRBV12-3/TRBV12-4
d_call: .
j_call: TRBJ2-7

cdr3_aa: CATSDSPSNQPQHF
cdr3_nt: TGTGCCACCAGTGACTCTCCTAGCAATCAGCCCCAGCATTTT
clone_size: .
v_call: TRBV24-1
d_call: .
j_call: TRBJ1-5

cdr3_aa: CASSYPGGPGPPSWGEQYF
cdr3_nt: TGTGCCAGCAGTTACCCAGGGGGGCCGGGACCCCCGAGTTGGGGCGAGCAGTACTTC
clone_size: .
v_call: TRBV6-2/TRBV6-3
d_call: .
j_call: TRBJ2-7